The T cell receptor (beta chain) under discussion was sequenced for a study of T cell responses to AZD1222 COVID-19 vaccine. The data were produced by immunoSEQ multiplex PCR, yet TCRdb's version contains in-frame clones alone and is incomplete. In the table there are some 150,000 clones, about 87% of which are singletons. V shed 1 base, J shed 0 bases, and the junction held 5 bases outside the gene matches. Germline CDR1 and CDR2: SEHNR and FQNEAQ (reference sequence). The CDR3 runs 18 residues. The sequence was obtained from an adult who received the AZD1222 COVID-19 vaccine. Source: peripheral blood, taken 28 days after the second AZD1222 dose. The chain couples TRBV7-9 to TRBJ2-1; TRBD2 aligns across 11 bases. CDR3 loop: CASSLGLAGQSSYNEQFF. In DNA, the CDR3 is TGTGCCAGCAGCTTAGGACTAGCGGGACAAAGCTCCTACAATGAGCAGTTCTTC.